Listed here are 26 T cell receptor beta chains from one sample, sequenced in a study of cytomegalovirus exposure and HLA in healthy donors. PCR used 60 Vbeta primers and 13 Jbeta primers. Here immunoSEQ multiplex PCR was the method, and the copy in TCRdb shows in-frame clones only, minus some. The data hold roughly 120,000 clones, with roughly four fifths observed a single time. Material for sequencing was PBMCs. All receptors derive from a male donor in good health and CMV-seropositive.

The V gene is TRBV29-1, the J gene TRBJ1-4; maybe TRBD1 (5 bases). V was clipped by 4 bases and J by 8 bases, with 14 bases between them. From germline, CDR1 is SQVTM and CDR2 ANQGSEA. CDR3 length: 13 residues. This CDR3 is CSVGVTGGEKLFF. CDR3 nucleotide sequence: TGCAGCGTTGGGGTAACAGGAGGGGAAAAACTGTTTTTT.

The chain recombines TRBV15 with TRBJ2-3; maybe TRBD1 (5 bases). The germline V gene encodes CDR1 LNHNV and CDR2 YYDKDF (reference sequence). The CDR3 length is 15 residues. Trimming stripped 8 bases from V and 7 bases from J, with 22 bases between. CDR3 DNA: TGTGCCACCCAACCTGGGGCAGCGCTGGGGCATACGCAGTATTTT. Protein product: CATQPGAALGHTQYF.

The CDR3 is CASSPTKGDQTDTQYF. CDR3 coding DNA: TGTGCCAGCAGCCCCACCAAGGGGGACCAAACAGATACGCAGTATTTT. This chain uses TRBV7-9 with TRBJ2-3, with D maybe TRBD1 (6 bases). The germline V gene encodes CDR1 SEHNR and CDR2 FQNEAQ (reference sequence). This CDR3 spans 16 amino acids. V lost 5 bases and J 3 bases, leaving 18 bases between the germline ends.

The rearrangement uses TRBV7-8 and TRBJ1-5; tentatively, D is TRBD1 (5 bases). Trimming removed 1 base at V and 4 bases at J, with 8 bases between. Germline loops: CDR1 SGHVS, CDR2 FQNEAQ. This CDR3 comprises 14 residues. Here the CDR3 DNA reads TGTGCCAGCAGCTTAGGTGGGGGGAATCAGCCCCAGCATTTT. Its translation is CASSLGGGNQPQHF. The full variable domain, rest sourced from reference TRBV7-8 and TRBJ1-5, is GAGVSQSPRYKVAKRGQDVALRCDPISGHVSLFWYQQALGQGPEFLTYFQNEAQLDKSGLPSDRFFAERPEGSVSTLKIQRTQQEDSAVYLCASSLGGGNQPQHFGDGTRLSIL.

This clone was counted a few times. The CDR3 DNA follows: TGTGCCAGCAGATCTAGCGGGAGTGGCAGTGAGCAGTTCTTC. This encodes CASRSSGSGSEQFF. This chain connects TRBV5-4 to TRBJ2-1; 10 nucleotides match TRBD2. There are 14 residues in the CDR3. V was clipped by 5 bases and J by 9 bases; unmatched bases: 8. Germline CDR1 and CDR2: SGHNT and YYREEE (reference sequence).

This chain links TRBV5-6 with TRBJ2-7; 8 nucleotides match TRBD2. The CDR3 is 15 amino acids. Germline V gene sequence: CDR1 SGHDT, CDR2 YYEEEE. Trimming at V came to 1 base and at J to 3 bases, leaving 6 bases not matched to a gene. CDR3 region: CASSLISGSDYEQYF. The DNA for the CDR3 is TGTGCCAGCAGCTTGATAAGCGGGAGCGACTACGAGCAGTACTTC. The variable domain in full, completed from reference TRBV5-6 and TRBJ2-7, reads DAGVTQSPTHLIKTRGQQVTLRCSPKSGHDTVSWYQQALGQGPQFIFQYYEEEERQRGNFPDRFSGHQFPNYSSELNVNALLLGDSALYLCASSLISGSDYEQYFGPGTRLTVT.

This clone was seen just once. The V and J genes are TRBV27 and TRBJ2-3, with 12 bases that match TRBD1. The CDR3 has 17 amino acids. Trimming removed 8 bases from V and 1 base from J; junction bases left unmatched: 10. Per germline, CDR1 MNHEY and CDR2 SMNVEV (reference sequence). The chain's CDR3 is CASSMTGTGGGTDTQYF. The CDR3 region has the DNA TGTGCCAGCTCAATGACCGGGACAGGGGGCGGCACAGATACGCAGTATTTT.

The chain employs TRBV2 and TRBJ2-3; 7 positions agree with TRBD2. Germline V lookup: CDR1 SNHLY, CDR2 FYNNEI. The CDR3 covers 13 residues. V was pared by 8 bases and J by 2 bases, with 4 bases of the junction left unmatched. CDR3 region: CASPGLYTDTQYF. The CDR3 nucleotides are TGTGCCAGCCCGGGACTATACACAGATACGCAGTATTTT.

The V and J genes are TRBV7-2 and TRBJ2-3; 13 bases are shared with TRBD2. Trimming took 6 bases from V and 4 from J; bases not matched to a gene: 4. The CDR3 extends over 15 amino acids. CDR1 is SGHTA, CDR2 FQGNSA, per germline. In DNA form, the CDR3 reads TGTGCCAGCAGTTTCGGACTAGCGGGAGCAGATACGCAGTATTTT. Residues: CASSFGLAGADTQYF.

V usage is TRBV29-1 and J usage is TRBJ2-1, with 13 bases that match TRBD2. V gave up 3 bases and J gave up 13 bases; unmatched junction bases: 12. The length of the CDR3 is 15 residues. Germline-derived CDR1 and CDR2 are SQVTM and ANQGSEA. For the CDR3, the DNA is TGCAGCGTTGATCAAACTAGCGGGAGGGCCGACTCTCAGTTCTTC. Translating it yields CSVDQTSGRADSQFF.

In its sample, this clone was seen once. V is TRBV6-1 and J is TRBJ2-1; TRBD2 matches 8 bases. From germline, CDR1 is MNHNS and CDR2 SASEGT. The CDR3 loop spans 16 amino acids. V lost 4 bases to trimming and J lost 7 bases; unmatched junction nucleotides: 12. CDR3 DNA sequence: TGTGCCAGCAGTGGGCTAGCGGGTCCAAGGGGGAATGAGCAGTTCTTC. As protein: CASSGLAGPRGNEQFF.

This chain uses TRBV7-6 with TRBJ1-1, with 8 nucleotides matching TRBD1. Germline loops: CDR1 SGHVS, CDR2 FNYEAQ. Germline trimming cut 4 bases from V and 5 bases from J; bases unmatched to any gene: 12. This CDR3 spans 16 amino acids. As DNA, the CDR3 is TGTGCCAGCAGCTATCAGGGGGCGCTGAAGGAAACTGAAGCTTTCTTT. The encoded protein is CASSYQGALKETEAFF.

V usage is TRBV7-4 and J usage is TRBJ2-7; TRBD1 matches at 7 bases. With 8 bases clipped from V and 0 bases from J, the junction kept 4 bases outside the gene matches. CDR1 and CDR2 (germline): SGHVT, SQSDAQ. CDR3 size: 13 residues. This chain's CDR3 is CASDSGGSYEQYF. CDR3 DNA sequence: TGTGCCAGCGACTCAGGGGGCTCCTACGAGCAGTACTTC. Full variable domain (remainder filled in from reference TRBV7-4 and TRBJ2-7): GAGVSQSPRYKVAKRGRDVALRCDSISGHVTLYWYRQTLGQGSEVLTYSQSDAQRDKSGRPSGRFSAERPERSVSTLKIQRTEQGDSAVYLCASDSGGSYEQYFGPGTRLTVT.

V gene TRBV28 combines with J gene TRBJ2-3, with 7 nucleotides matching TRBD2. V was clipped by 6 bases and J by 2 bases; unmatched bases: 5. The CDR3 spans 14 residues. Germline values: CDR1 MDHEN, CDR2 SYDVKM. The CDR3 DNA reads TGTGCCAGCAGAAACCGGGACTACACAGATACGCAGTATTTT. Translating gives CASRNRDYTDTQYF. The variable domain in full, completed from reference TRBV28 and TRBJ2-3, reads DVKVTQSSRYLVKRTGEKVFLECVQDMDHENMFWYRQDPGLGLRLIYFSYDVKMKEKGDIPEGYSVSREKKERFSLILESASTNQTSMYLCASRNRDYTDTQYFGPGTRLTVL.

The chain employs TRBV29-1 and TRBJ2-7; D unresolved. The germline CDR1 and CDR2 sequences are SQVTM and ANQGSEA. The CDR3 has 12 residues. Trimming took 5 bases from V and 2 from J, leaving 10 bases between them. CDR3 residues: CSVTEPTYEQYF. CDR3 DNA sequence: TGCAGCGTTACTGAGCCGACCTACGAGCAGTACTTC.

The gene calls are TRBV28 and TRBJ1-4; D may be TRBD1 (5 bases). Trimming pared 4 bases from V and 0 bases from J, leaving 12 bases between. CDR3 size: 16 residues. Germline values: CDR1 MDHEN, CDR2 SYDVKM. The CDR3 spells CASSSPPGATNEKLFF. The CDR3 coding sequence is TGTGCCAGCAGTTCTCCCCCGGGGGCAACTAATGAAAAACTGTTTTTT.

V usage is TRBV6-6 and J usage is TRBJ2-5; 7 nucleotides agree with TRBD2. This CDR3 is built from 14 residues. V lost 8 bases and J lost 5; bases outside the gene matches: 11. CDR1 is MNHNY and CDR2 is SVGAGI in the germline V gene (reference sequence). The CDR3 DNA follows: TGTGCCAGCGTTCATCCCGGACTAGGCGAGACCCAGTACTTC. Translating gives CASVHPGLGETQYF.

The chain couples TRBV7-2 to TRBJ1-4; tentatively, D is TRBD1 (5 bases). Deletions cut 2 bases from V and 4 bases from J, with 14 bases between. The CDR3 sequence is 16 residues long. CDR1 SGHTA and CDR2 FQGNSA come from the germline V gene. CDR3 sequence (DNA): TGTGCCAGCAGCTTAACCCAGGGTTTGAGTAATGAAAAACTGTTTTTT. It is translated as CASSLTQGLSNEKLFF.

CDR3 sequence reads: CASSLARGRYQETQYF. The CDR3 DNA follows: TGTGCCAGCAGCTTGGCCAGGGGGCGATACCAAGAGACCCAGTACTTC. V usage is TRBV5-4 and J usage is TRBJ2-5; 8 bases fit TRBD1. The J segment lost 0 bases and the V segment lost 0 bases, leaving 4 bases of the junction unmatched. Germline assignment: CDR1 SGHNT and CDR2 YYREEE (reference sequence). CDR3 length: 16 residues.

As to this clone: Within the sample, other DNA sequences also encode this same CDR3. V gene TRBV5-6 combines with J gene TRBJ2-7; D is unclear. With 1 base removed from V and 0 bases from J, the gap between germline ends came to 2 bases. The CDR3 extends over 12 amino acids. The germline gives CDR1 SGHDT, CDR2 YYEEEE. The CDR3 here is CASSLLSYEQYF. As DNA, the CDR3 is TGTGCCAGCAGCTTGCTCTCCTACGAGCAGTACTTC.

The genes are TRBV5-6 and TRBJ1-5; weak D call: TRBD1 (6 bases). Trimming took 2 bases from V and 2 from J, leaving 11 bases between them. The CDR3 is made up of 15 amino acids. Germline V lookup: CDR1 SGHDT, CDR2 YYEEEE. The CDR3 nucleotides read TGTGCCAGCAGCTTCACACAGGGTGGCAATCAGCCCCAGCATTTT. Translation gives CASSFTQGGNQPQHF.

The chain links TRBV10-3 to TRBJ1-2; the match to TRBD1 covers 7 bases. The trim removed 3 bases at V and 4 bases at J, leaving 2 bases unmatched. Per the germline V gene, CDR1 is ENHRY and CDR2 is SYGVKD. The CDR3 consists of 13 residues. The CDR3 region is CAISDRDSYGYTF. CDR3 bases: TGTGCCATCAGTGACAGGGACAGCTATGGCTACACCTTC.

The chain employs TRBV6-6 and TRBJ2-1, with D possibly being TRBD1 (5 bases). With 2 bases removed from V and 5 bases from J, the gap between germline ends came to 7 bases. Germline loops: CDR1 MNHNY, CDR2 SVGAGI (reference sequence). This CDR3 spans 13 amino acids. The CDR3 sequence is CASSYDSHNEQFF. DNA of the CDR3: TGTGCCAGCAGTTACGACAGCCACAATGAGCAGTTCTTC.

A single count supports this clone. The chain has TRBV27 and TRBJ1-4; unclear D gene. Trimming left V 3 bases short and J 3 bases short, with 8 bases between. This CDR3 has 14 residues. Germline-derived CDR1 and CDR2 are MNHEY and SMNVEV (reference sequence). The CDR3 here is CASSFRVPNEKLFF. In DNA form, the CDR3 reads TGTGCCAGCAGTTTTCGGGTACCTAATGAAAAACTGTTTTTT.

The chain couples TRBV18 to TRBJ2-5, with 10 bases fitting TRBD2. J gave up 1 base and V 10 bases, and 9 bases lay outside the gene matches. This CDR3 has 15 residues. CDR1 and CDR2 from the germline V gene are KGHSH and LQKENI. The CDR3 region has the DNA TGTGCCACCGGGGAGCTAGCGGGAGTCCAAGAGACCCAGTACTTC. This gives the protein CATGELAGVQETQYF.

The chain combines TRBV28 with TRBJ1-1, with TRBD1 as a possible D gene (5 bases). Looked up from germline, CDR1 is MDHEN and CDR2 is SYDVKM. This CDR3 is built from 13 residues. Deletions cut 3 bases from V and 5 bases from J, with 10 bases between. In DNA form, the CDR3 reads TGTGCCAGCAGTTTCCAGGGTTGGACTGAAGCTTTCTTT. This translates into CASSFQGWTEAFF. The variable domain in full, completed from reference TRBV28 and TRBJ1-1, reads DVKVTQSSRYLVKRTGEKVFLECVQDMDHENMFWYRQDPGLGLRLIYFSYDVKMKEKGDIPEGYSVSREKKERFSLILESASTNQTSMYLCASSFQGWTEAFFGQGTRLTVV.